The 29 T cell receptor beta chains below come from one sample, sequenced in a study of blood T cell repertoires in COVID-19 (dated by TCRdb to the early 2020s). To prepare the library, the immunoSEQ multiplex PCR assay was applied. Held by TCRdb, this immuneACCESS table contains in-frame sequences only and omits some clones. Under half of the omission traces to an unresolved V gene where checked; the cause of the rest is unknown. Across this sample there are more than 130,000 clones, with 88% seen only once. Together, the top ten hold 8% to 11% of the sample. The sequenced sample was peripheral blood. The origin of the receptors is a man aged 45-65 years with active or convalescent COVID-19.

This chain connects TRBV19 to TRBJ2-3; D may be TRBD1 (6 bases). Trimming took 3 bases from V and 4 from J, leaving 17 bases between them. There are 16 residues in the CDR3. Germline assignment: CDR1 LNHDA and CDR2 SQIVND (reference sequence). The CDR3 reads CASSMFQGRGADTQYF. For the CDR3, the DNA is TGTGCCAGTAGTATGTTTCAGGGGAGAGGTGCAGATACGCAGTATTTT.

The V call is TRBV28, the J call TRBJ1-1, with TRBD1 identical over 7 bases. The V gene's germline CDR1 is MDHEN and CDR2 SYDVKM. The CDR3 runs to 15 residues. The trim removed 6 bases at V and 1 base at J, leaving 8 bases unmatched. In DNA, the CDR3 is TGTGCCAGCAGGCAAGACAGGGTACAGAACACTGAAGCTTTCTTT. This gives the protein CASRQDRVQNTEAFF.

DNA of the CDR3: TGTGCCAGCAGTGGCACTCCCCTAGCGGGAAACACCGGGGAGCTGTTTTTT. Protein sequence: CASSGTPLAGNTGELFF. The chain links TRBV2 to TRBJ2-2, with 9 bases that match TRBD2. Per the germline V gene, CDR1 is SNHLY and CDR2 is FYNNEI. The CDR3 has 17 amino acids. The junction had 8 bases not matched to a gene; V was cut back by 4 bases and J by 2 bases.

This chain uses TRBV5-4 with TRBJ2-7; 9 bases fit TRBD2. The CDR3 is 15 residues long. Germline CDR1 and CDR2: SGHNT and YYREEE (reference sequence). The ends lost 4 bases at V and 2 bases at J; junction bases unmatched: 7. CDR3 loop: CASSPSGVRTYEQYF. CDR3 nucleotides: TGTGCCAGCAGCCCTAGCGGGGTTCGAACCTACGAGCAGTACTTC.

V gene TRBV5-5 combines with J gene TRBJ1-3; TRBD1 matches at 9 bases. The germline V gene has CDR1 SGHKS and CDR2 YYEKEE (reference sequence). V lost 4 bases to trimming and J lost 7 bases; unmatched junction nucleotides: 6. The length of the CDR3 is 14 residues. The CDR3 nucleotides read TGTGCCAGCAGCCCGGGACAGGGTTTTAACACCATATATTTT. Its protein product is CASSPGQGFNTIYF.

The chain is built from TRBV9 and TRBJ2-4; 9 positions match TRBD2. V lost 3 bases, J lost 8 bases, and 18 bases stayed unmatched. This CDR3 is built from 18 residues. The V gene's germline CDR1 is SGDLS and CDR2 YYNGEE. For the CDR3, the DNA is TGTGCCAGCAGCGCCCCCAGTCTAGGCGGGAGGGCTGAATACATTCAGTACTTC. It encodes CASSAPSLGGRAEYIQYF.

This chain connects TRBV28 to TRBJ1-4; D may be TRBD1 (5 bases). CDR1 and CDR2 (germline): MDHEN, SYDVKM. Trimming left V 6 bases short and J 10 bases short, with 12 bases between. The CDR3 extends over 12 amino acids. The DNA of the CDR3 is TGTGCCAGCAGCCCTGACAGTATAAAACTGTTTTTT. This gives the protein CASSPDSIKLFF.

The CDR3 DNA reads TGTGCCAGCAGCGTAGGGGGGACTTCCAATAGACGTTACAATGAGCAGTTCTTC. It is translated as CASSVGGTSNRRYNEQFF. V usage is TRBV9 and J usage is TRBJ2-1, with TRBD2 as a possible D gene (6 bases). Germline V gene lookup returns CDR1 SGDLS and CDR2 YYNGEE. The length of the CDR3 is 18 residues. Trimming cost V 0 bases and J 4 bases, with 20 bases left between them.

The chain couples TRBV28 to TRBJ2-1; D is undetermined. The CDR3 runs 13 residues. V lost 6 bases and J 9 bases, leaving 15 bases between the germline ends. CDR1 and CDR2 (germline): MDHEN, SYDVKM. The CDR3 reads CASRSYSIREQFF. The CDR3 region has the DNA TGTGCCAGCAGGTCCTACTCGATACGTGAGCAGTTCTTC.

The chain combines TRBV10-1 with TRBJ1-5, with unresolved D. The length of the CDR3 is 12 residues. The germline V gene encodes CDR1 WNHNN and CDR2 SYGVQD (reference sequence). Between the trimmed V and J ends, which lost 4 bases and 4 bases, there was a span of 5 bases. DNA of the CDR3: TGCGCCAGCAGTGGAGGGAATCAGCCCCAGCATTTT. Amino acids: CASSGGNQPQHF.

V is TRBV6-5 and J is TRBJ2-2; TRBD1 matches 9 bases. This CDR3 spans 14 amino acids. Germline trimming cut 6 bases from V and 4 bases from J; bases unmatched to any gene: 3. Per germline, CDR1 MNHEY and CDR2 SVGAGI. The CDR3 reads CASRWTGATGELFF. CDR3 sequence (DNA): TGTGCCAGCAGATGGACAGGGGCCACCGGGGAGCTGTTTTTT.

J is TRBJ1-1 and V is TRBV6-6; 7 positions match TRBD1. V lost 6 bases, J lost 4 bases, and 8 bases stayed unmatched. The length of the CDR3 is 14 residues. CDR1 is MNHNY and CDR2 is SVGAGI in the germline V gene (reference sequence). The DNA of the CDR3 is TGTGCCAGCAGCCACACAGGGGCGGGCACTGAAGCTTTCTTT. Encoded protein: CASSHTGAGTEAFF.

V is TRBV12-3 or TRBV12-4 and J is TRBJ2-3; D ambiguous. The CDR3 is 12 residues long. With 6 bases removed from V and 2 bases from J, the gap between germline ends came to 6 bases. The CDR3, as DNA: TGTGCCAGCAGCCCCTTCACAGATACGCAGTATTTT. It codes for CASSPFTDTQYF.

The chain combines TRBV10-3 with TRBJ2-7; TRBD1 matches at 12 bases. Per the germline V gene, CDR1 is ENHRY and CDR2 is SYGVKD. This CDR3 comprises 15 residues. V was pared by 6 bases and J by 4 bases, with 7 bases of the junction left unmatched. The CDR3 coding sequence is TGTGCCATCAGCCCCTCGGGACAGGGGGCTTACGAGCAGTACTTC. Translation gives CAISPSGQGAYEQYF.

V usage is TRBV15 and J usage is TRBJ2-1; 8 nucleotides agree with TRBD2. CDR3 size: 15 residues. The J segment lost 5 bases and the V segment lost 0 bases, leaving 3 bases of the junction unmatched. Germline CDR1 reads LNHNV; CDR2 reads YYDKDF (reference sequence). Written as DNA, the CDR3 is TGTGCCACCAGCAGAGATCGGGGGGGCCACAATGAGCAGTTCTTC. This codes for CATSRDRGGHNEQFF.

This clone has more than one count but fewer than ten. The chain's CDR3 is CASNGGSGSVQFF. CDR3 DNA sequence: TGTGCCAGCAATGGGGGTAGCGGGAGTGTGCAGTTCTTC. The chain uses TRBV6-5 and TRBJ2-1; TRBD2 aligns across 9 bases. V lost 7 bases, J lost 12 bases, and 10 bases stayed unmatched. Germline V lookup: CDR1 MNHEY, CDR2 SVGAGI. The CDR3 is 13 residues long.

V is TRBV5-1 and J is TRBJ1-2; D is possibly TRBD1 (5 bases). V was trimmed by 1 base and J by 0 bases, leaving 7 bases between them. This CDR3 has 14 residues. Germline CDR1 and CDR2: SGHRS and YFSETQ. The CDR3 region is CASSLSTANYGYTF. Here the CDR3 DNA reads TGCGCCAGCAGCTTGTCGACAGCTAACTATGGCTACACCTTC.

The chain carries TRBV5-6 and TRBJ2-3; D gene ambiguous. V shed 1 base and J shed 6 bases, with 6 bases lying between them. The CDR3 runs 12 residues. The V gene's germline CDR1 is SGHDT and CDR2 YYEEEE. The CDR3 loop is CASSLSRDTQYF. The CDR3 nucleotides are TGTGCCAGCAGCTTGAGCAGGGATACGCAGTATTTT.

The chain's CDR3 is CASSDGASEANEQFF. The CDR3 DNA follows: TGTGCCAGCAGTGACGGGGCTAGCGAGGCCAATGAGCAGTTCTTC. The rearrangement uses TRBV6-4 and TRBJ2-1, with a possible D match to TRBD2 (6 bases). The germline V gene has CDR1 MRHNA and CDR2 SNTAGT. The CDR3 is made up of 15 amino acids. The V end lost 2 bases, the J end lost 6 bases, and 14 bases lay between the germline ends.

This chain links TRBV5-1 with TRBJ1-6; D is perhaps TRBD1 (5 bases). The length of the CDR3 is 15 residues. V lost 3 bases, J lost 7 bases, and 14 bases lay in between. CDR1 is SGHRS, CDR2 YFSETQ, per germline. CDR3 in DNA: TGCGCCAGCAGCTCGTTAGACAGTCGGAATTCACCCCTCCACTTT. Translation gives CASSSLDSRNSPLHF.

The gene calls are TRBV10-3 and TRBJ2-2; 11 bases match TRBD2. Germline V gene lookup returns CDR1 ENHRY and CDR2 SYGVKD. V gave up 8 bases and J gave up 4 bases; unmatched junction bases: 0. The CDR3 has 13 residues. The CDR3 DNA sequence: TGTGCCATCGGGACTAGCGGCACCGGGGAGCTGTTTTTT. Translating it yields CAIGTSGTGELFF.

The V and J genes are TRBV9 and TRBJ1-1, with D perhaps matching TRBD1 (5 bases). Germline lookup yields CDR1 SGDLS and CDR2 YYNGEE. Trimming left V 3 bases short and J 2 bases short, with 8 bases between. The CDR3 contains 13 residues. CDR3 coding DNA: TGTGCCAGCAGCGCGACAGTTAACACTGAAGCTTTCTTT. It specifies CASSATVNTEAFF.

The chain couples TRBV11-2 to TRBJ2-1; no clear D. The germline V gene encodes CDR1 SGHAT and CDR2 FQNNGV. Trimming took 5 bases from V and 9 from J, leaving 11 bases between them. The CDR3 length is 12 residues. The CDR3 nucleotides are TGTGCCAGCAGCCTTGTCAGGCTTGAGCAGTTCTTC. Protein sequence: CASSLVRLEQFF.

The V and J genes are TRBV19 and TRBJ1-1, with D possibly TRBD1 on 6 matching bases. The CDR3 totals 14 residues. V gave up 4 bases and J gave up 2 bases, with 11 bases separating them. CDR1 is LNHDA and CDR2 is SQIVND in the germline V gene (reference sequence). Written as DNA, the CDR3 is TGTGCCAGTAGTACCGACAGGCGCAACACTGAAGCTTTCTTT. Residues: CASSTDRRNTEAFF.

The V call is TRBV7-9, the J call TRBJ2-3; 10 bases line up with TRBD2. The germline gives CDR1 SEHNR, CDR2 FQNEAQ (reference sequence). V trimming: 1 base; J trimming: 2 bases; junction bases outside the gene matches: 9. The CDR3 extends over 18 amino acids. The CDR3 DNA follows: TGTGCCAGCAGCTTAGACTCATGGACTAGCGGTATCACAGATACGCAGTATTTT. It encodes CASSLDSWTSGITDTQYF.

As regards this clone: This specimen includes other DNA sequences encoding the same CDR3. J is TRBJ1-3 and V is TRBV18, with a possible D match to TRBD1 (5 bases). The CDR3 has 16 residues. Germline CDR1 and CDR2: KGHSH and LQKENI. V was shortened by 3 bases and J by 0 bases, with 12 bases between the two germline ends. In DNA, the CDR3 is TGTGCCAGCTCACCCGGGACGGGGGGCTCTGGAAACACCATATATTTT. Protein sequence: CASSPGTGGSGNTIYF. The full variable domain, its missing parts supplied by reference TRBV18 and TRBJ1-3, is NAGVMQNPRHLVRRRGQEARLRCSPMKGHSHVYWYRQLPEEGLKFMVYLQKENIIDESGMPKERFSAEFPKEGPSILRIQQVVRGDSAAYFCASSPGTGGSGNTIYFGEGSWLTVV.

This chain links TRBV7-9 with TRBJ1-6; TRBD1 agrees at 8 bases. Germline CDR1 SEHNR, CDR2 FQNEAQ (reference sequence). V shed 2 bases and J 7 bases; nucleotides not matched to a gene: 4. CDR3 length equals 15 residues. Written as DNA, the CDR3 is TGTGCCAGCAGCTTACCTGGACAGGGAAATTCACCCCTCCACTTT. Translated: CASSLPGQGNSPLHF.

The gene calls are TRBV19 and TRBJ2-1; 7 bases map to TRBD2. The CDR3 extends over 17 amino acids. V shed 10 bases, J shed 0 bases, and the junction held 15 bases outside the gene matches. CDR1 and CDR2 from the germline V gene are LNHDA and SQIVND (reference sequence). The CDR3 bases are TGTGCCACCAAATCGGTTCGAGCGGGATACTCCTACAATGAGCAGTTCTTC. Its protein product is CATKSVRAGYSYNEQFF.

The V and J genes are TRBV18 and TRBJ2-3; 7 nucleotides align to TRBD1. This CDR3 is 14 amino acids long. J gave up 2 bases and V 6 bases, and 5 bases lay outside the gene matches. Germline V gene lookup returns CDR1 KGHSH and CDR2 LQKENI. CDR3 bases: TGTGCCAGCTCTAAGGGACAGAACACAGATACGCAGTATTTT. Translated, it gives CASSKGQNTDTQYF. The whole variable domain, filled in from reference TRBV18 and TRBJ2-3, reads NAGVMQNPRHLVRRRGQEARLRCSPMKGHSHVYWYRQLPEEGLKFMVYLQKENIIDESGMPKERFSAEFPKEGPSILRIQQVVRGDSAAYFCASSKGQNTDTQYFGPGTRLTVL.